The subject of this entry is one T cell receptor beta chain. Antigen: not known. This entry is derived from a study of CD8 T cells in Susac syndrome. Reverse transcription of 0.5 to 1 ug RNA was performed with random hexamers. Amplification of TCR beta CDR3 used immunoSEQ multiplex PCR across 54 Vbeta and 13 Jbeta. TCRdb used MiXCR to reprocess the immunoSEQ multiplex PCR reads, holding one entry per CDR3 protein. The data hold 80,000 or so distinct CDR3 sequences, with roughly 94% observed a single time. Peripheral blood CD8+ and CD4+ T cells were profiled by TCR beta sequencing. The CD8+ and CD4+ T cells were isolated magnetically using a negative isolation approach, whereas the TEMRA cells were enriched by FACS. Whole-study findings and limits: Susac-specific public clones numbered about 15 in total CD8+ repertoires (and five in CD8+ TEMRA repertoires).

This sequence was found in a human donor with Susac syndrome. Sequenced sample: CD8+ T cells from PBMCs.

The CDR3 nucleotides read TGTGCCAGCAGTCAACCCTCAGAGGCAGGGTCCTATGGCTACACCTTC. Translating it yields CASSQPSEAGSYGYTF. V and J are TRBV6-2 or TRBV6-3 and TRBJ1-2; tentative D call: TRBD1 (5 bases). The V end was cut by 5 bases, the J end by 4 bases, with 20 bases between. This CDR3 is 16 amino acids long. From germline, CDR1 is MNHEY and CDR2 SVGEGT.